This record looks at one T cell receptor beta chain sequence and its context. Its antigen is undetermined. The data originate from a study of cytomegalovirus exposure and HLA in healthy donors. PCR involved 60 Vbeta and 13 Jbeta primers. Generated by immunoSEQ multiplex PCR, the TCRdb table keeps only in-frame clones and is missing some. The data contain 130,000 to 150,000 clones, more than 70% of them seen just once; the ten biggest clones take up around 1.3%. Study results and limitations: Sequencing had likely introduced a cluster of highly shared sequence variants as an artifact. TCR beta V segments were, for the most part, productive about 87% or about 30% of the time in an earlier analysis.

Germline V CDR1 and CDR2: SGHNT, YYREEE (reference sequence). CDR3 length: 15 residues. The junction had 9 bases not matched to a gene; V was cut back by 1 base and J by 9 bases. The V and J genes are TRBV5-4 and TRBJ2-1, with 8 bases that match TRBD2. Sequencing input: PBMCs. The receptor was derived from a male donor in good health and CMV-seropositive. CDR3 in DNA: TGTGCCAGCAGCTTGTTGGCGGGGGGCCTCCGTGAGCAGTTCTTC. Protein sequence: CASSLLAGGLREQFF.